This entry features one T cell receptor beta chain sequence. What it binds is unknown. Each CDR3 protein is one row after TCRdb ran MiXCR on the 5' RACE reads. The data hold some 840,000 distinct CDR3 sequences, with 12% observed a single time. The record originates from a study of CD8 T cells in ankylosing spondylitis. Trimming shortened V by 0 bases and J by 5 bases, and 8 bases separated the two germline ends. Germline CDR1 reads LNHNV; CDR2 reads YYDKDF (reference sequence). This CDR3 is built from 14 residues. Overall study findings and caveats: One TCR beta motif, made up of 7 or 8 highly homologous variants, appeared characteristic of ankylosing spondylitis blood. Reactive arthritis synovial fluid and blood were previously reported to contain some motif variants. Disease-linked clones were CD8+ and relatively rare in peripheral blood. The clones that were linked to disease were reported to be significantly enriched in matched synovial fluid samples from ankylosing spondylitis patients.

The clonotype comes from a male donor with ankylosing spondylitis. The chain carries TRBV15 and TRBJ2-1; D unclear. Sequencing was done on a sample of blood, either unsorted or a sorted T cell fraction (not recorded which). This chain's CDR3 is CATSRDQVDNEQFF. Here the CDR3 DNA reads TGTGCCACCAGCAGAGATCAGGTGGACAATGAGCAGTTCTTC. The whole variable domain, remainder taken from reference TRBV15 and TRBJ2-1, is DAMVIQNPRYQVTQFGKPVTLSCSQTLNHNVMYWYQQKSSQAPKLLFHYYDKDFNNEADTPDNFQSRRPNTSFCFLDIRSPGLGDTAMYLCATSRDQVDNEQFFGPGTRLTVL.